This T cell receptor (beta chain) comes out of a study of T cells after yellow fever vaccination. Broader study findings: CD4 and CD8 compartments shared a small share of clonotypes. Boosting was followed by the reappearance of most primary-vaccination clones (under 97% CD4, about 88% CD8).

The CDR3 extends over 13 amino acids. Germline V gene lookup returns CDR1 SNHLY and CDR2 FYNNEI. TCRdb itself ran the 5' RACE reads through MiXCR, one entry per CDR3 protein. The sample lists approximately 610,000 distinct CDR3 sequences, roughly a sixth seen once, with 15% to 20% in the top ten. As to this clonotype: Its specificity is unknown. Its ends do not fully match the called genes, so a read error is possible.

The source was PBMCs, collected about 5 days after the first yellow fever vaccination. The gene calls are TRBV2 and TRBJ2-4; 9 positions agree with TRBD2. This clonotype originated in a man in his late teens or twenties who received the YFV17D yellow fever vaccine. In nucleotides, the CDR3 is TGTGCCAGCAGTGAATTGGGCGGGGGGGCTAAGAACTTC. Its protein product is CASSELGGGAKNF.